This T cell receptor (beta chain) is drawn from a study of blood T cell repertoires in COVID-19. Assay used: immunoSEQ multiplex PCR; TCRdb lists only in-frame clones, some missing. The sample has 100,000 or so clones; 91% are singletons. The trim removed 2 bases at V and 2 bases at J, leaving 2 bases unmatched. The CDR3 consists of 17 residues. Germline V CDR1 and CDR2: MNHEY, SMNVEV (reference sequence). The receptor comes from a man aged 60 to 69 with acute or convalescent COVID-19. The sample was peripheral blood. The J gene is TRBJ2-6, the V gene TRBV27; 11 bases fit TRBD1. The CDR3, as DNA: TGTGCCAGCAGTTTAACGGACAGGGGGCCTGGGGCCAACGTCCTGACTTTC. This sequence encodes CASSLTDRGPGANVLTF.